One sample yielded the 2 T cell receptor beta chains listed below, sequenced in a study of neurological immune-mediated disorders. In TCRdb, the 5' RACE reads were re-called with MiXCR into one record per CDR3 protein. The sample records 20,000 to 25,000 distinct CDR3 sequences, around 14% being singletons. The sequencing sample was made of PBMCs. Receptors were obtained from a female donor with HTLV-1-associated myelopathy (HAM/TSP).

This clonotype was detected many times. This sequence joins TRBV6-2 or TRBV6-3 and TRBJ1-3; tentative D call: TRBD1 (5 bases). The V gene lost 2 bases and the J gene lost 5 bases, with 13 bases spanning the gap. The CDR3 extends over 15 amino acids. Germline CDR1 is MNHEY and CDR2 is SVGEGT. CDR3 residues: CASSYPGTWRNTIYF. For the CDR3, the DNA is TGTGCCAGCAGTTACCCCGGGACCTGGAGAAACACCATATATTTT.

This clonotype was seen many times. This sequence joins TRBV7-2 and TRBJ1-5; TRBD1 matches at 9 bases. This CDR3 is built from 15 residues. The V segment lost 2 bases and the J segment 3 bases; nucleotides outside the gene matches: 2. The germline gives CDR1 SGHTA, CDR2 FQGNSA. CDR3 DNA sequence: TGTGCCAGCAGCTTAAGGACAGGGGCCAATCAGCCCCAGCATTTT. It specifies CASSLRTGANQPQHF.